This T cell receptor beta chain was identified during a study of shared clonotypes between healthy human individuals. Overall study findings and caveats: It was only blood that was sampled, and tissue repertoires likely differ. It was anticipated that sequencing depth would influence how many clonotypes donors shared.

Comment on this clone: The antigen is unknown.

Several immunoSEQ plates received, in even portions, the genomic DNA of each subset. DNA from unsorted PBMC was sequenced on ten immunoSEQ deep assay plates. TCRdb's copy holds only in-frame clones and misses some; the assay was immunoSEQ multiplex PCR. The sample has fewer than 600,000 clones; approximately 77% are singletons. The sample comprised PBMCs. The TCR comes from a woman aged 40 to 55 in good health. Some clones in this sample may be carry-over from other donors' samples.

The DNA for the CDR3 is TGTGCCAGCAGCCCGAGACTAGCGGGAGTGGGTGATGAGCAGTTCTTC. This translates into CASSPRLAGVGDEQFF. The chain uses TRBV9 and TRBJ2-1; 12 positions match TRBD2. Germline V gene data show CDR1 as SGDLS and CDR2 as YYNGEE. J lost 8 bases, V lost 4 bases, and 10 bases had no gene match. This CDR3 is 16 amino acids long. The full variable domain, rest sourced from reference TRBV9 and TRBJ2-1, is DSGVTQTPKHLITATGQRVTLRCSPRSGDLSVYWYQQSLDQGLQFLIQYYNGEERAKGNILERFSAQQFPDLHSELNLSSLELGDSALYFCASSPRLAGVGDEQFFGPGTRLTVL.